This TCR beta chain came from a study of T cells in women clearing cervical HPV infection. On the study more broadly: Controls were women whose single incident HPV16 infection cleared within 12 months without precancer or cancer. Blood came at first lesion visit for cases, post-clearance for controls.

Clones were read by immunoSEQ multiplex PCR, and TCRdb kept only the in-frame ones, dropping some. Seen in this sample are about 39,000 clones; the ten most common clones hold approximately 6.4%. This CDR3 has 16 residues. CDR1 and CDR2 (germline): SQVTM, ANQGSEA. V was trimmed by 1 base and J by 2 bases, leaving 18 bases between them. General study results and limits: TRBV6-7 abundance was lower in cases than controls (roughly 0.12% versus 0.15%). Associations may precede or follow infection; HPV-specific or memory T cells were not isolated.

Of note for this clone: Its specificity is unknown. The CDR3 is cut off 3 residues early in the read; its end comes from the germline J gene.

The receptor was derived from a woman between 18 and 69 years old with a cervical HPV16 infection that either progressed to CIN3+ or cleared (not recorded which). This chain connects TRBV29-1 to TRBJ2-7; a weak D match, TRBD1 (6 bases). Source material: blood buffy coat. Partial CDR3 DNA: TGCAGCGTTGAAGGATTCGGGGCAGGGGATCCCTACGAG. Encoded protein: CSVEGFGAGDPYE. In full, the CDR3 is CSVEGFGAGDPYEQYF.